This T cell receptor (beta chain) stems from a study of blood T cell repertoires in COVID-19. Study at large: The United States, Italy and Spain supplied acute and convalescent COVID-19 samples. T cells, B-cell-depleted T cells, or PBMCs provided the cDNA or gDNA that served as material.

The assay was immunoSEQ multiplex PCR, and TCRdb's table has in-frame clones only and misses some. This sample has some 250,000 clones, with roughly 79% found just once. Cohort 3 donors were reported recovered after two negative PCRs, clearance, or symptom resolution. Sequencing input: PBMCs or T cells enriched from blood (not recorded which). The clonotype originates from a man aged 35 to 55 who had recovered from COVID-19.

CDR3 residues: CASSLRGNTEAFF. In nucleotides, the CDR3 is TGTGCCAGCAGCTTACGAGGGAACACTGAAGCTTTCTTT. V is TRBV7-6 and J is TRBJ1-1; D gene uncertain. V shed 2 bases and J shed 1 base, with 5 bases lying between them. This CDR3 contains 13 residues. Germline V gene sequence: CDR1 SGHVS, CDR2 FNYEAQ.